Following are 15 T cell receptor beta chains from one sample sequenced in a study of CD8+ T cells in alopecia areata. Sequencing relied on a cDNA template that was reverse transcribed from extracted RNA. Sequencing used immunoSEQ multiplex PCR; TCRdb keeps in-frame clones, though not all of them. The sample has some 170,000 clones, about 70% seen once. The source was CD8+ T cells sorted from blood, collected at week 0. The receptor set was obtained from a human donor with alopecia areata.

V is TRBV2 and J is TRBJ1-1, with D possibly being TRBD1 (5 bases). V dropped 11 bases and J dropped 1 base, with 14 bases sitting between them. Germline V gene sequence: CDR1 SNHLY, CDR2 FYNNEI. CDR3 length: 13 amino acids. The CDR3, as DNA: TGTGCCGATCTTGGGGCCCGGAACACTGAAGCTTTCTTT. Its protein is CADLGARNTEAFF.

The CDR3 spells CASSVGGGTANEQFF. CDR3 bases: TGTGCCAGCAGCGTAGGCGGGGGAACCGCCAATGAGCAGTTCTTC. The J gene is TRBJ2-1, the V gene TRBV9; 7 bases map to TRBD2. CDR1 is SGDLS, CDR2 YYNGEE, per germline. There are 15 residues in the CDR3. J was trimmed by 6 bases and V by 0 bases; bases with no gene match: 6.

The chain uses TRBV29-1 and TRBJ2-5; D is unresolved. V lost 4 bases to trimming and J lost 1 base, with 4 bases between them. This CDR3 is built from 11 residues. CDR1 and CDR2 from the germline V gene are SQVTM and ANQGSEA. The CDR3 loop reads CSVGVQETQYF. In DNA, the CDR3 is TGCAGCGTTGGAGTCCAAGAGACCCAGTACTTC.

This clone occurred once. The V and J genes are TRBV9 and TRBJ1-6; 11 nucleotides line up with TRBD1. The CDR3 spans 14 residues. The germline V gene encodes CDR1 SGDLS and CDR2 YYNGEE. J lost 7 bases, V lost 7 bases, and 4 bases had no gene match. CDR3 DNA sequence: TGTGCCAGCTCAGGACAGGGGGCAAATTCACCCCTCCACTTT. Amino acid sequence: CASSGQGANSPLHF.

The genes are TRBV4-2 and TRBJ2-6; unclear D gene. The germline gives CDR1 LGHNA, CDR2 YNFKEQ. This CDR3 is 18 amino acids long. Between the trimmed V and J ends, which lost 0 bases and 0 bases, there was a span of 12 bases. CDR3 sequence reads: CASSQELPGRSGANVLTF. In DNA form, the CDR3 reads TGTGCCAGCAGCCAAGAACTCCCGGGCCGCTCTGGGGCCAACGTCCTGACTTTC.

This clone was counted only a few times. V and J are TRBV29-1 and TRBJ2-3; 10 bases map to TRBD1. V lost 8 bases, J lost 6 bases, and 8 bases stayed unmatched. CDR3 size: 13 residues. Germline lookup yields CDR1 SQVTM and CDR2 ANQGSEA. The CDR3: CSIRTGGGDTQYF. The CDR3 nucleotides are TGCAGCATCCGGACAGGGGGAGGTGATACGCAGTATTTT.

The V call is TRBV7-9, the J call TRBJ2-1, with D tentatively TRBD1 (6 bases). Per the germline V gene, CDR1 is SEHNR and CDR2 is FQNEAQ (reference sequence). Deletions cut 0 bases from V and 0 bases from J, with 6 bases between. This CDR3 has 15 amino acids. CDR3 sequence reads: CASSLAGASYNEQFF. The CDR3 coding sequence is TGTGCCAGCAGCTTAGCGGGGGCCTCCTACAATGAGCAGTTCTTC.

V is TRBV30 and J is TRBJ2-7, with 10 nucleotides matching TRBD1. Germline CDR1 reads GTSNPN; CDR2 reads SVGIG (reference sequence). The CDR3 sequence is 15 residues long. The trim removed 2 bases at V and 5 bases at J, leaving 9 bases unmatched. This CDR3 reads CAWSRTGTGDNEQYF. CDR3 in DNA: TGTGCCTGGAGTCGCACCGGGACAGGGGATAACGAGCAGTACTTC.

The genes are TRBV11-1 and TRBJ2-2; 7 bases match TRBD1. The CDR3 is made up of 13 amino acids. Germline V CDR1 and CDR2: SGHAT, FQDESV (reference sequence). J was trimmed by 5 bases and V by 6 bases; bases with no gene match: 3. CDR3 amino acids: CASSSTGTGELFF. The CDR3 DNA is TGTGCCAGCAGTTCGACAGGGACCGGGGAGCTGTTTTTT. The full variable domain, completed using reference TRBV11-1 and TRBJ2-2, is EAEVAQSPRYKITEKSQAVAFWCDPISGHATLYWYRQILGQGPELLVQFQDESVVDDSQLPKDRFSAERLKGVDSTLKIQPAELGDSAMYLCASSSTGTGELFFGEGSRLTVL.

This clone has only one observation. The chain uses TRBV19 and TRBJ1-1; tentative D call: TRBD1 (5 bases). Trimming took off 6 bases at V and 5 bases at J, with 19 bases between the two ends. The CDR3 loop spans 15 amino acids. CDR1 LNHDA and CDR2 SQIVND come from the germline V gene (reference sequence). This chain's CDR3 is CASSLPLGGVTEAFF. The CDR3 nucleotides read TGTGCCAGTAGCCTCCCCCTTGGGGGTGTTACTGAAGCTTTCTTT.

Only one count was recorded for this clone. The chain uses TRBV7-8 and TRBJ1-5, with unresolved D. The CDR3 extends over 13 amino acids. The V end was cut by 4 bases, the J end by 7 bases, with 11 bases between. Per germline, CDR1 SGHVS and CDR2 FQNEAQ. The CDR3 DNA is TGTGCCAGCAGCTCAAACCTTCGGCAGCCCCAGCATTTT. Amino acid sequence: CASSSNLRQPQHF. The variable domain in full, with the rest retrieved from reference TRBV7-8 and TRBJ1-5, is GAGVSQSPRYKVAKRGQDVALRCDPISGHVSLFWYQQALGQGPEFLTYFQNEAQLDKSGLPSDRFFAERPEGSVSTLKIQRTQQEDSAVYLCASSSNLRQPQHFGDGTRLSIL.

J is TRBJ1-1 and V is TRBV7-2; D unresolved. This CDR3 comprises 15 residues. The V end was cut by 5 bases, the J end by 3 bases, with 16 bases between. CDR1 and CDR2 from the germline V gene are SGHTA and FQGNSA. This CDR3 reads CASSPLNMGYTEAFF. Here the CDR3 DNA reads TGTGCCAGCAGCCCACTAAACATGGGATACACTGAAGCTTTCTTT. Looking up the rest from reference TRBV7-2 and TRBJ1-1 gives the full variable domain: GAGVSQSPSNKVTEKGKDVELRCDPISGHTALYWYRQSLGQGLEFLIYFQGNSAPDKSGLPSDRFSAERTGGSVSTLTIQRTQQEDSAVYLCASSPLNMGYTEAFFGQGTRLTVV.

V and J are TRBV19 and TRBJ2-6; 8 bases agree with TRBD1. Germline CDR1 and CDR2: LNHDA and SQIVND (reference sequence). The CDR3 runs 17 residues. The V and J ends lost 3 bases and 1 base, in that order; junction bases with no gene match: 5. CDR3 region: CASSIAGGVSGANVLTF. In nucleotides, the CDR3 is TGTGCCAGTAGTATCGCAGGGGGCGTTTCTGGGGCCAACGTCCTGACTTTC.

This chain uses TRBV27 with TRBJ2-7; no clear D. The CDR3 loop spans 11 amino acids. V lost 5 bases to trimming and J lost 10 bases, with 12 bases between them. CDR1 MNHEY and CDR2 SMNVEV come from the germline V gene (reference sequence). The CDR3 region has the DNA TGTGCCAGCAGTCAAAACAGAAAACAGTACTTC. Translation gives CASSQNRKQYF.

V gene TRBV10-3 combines with J gene TRBJ1-1; possible D gene TRBD1, 6 bases. The CDR3 runs to 16 residues. The germline V gene encodes CDR1 ENHRY and CDR2 SYGVKD. Trimming removed 7 bases from V and 1 base from J, with 19 bases in between. CDR3 sequence: CAITGTWFGRNTEAFF. Here the CDR3 DNA reads TGTGCCATCACCGGGACATGGTTTGGCCGGAACACTGAAGCTTTCTTT.